This T cell receptor (beta chain) came from a study of T-cell memory formation after mild COVID-19. Study summary: TCR clustering was largely donor specific.

The table lists this clonotype with many counts. Its antigen is currently unknown. Regarding the study as a whole: Among contracting clones, CD4+ were mainly CM/EM and CD8+ enriched in EMRA. The pre-infection memory compartment contained some responding clones, suggesting cross-reactive memory joined.

Germline V CDR1 and CDR2: MNHEY, SVGEGT. V lost 6 bases, J lost 6 bases, and 5 bases stayed unmatched. CDR3 length: 13 residues. Employing constant-segment primers, 5'RACE generated TCR alpha and TCR beta cDNA libraries bearing sample barcodes and UMIs. TCRdb re-derived calls from the 5' RACE reads in MiXCR, one entry per CDR3 protein. Of about 290,000 distinct CDR3 sequences in the sample, roughly 15% were seen once. The chain joins TRBV6-2 or TRBV6-3 to TRBJ2-1; TRBD1 agrees at 7 bases. The TCR was taken from a man in his late teens or twenties who had mild COVID-19 (a few samples of this study predate the infection). Cell type and time point are not known. Sequencing was done on a sample of PBMCs or a T cell subset sorted from them (not recorded which). CDR3 in amino acids: CASSGQVGNEQFF. Here the CDR3 DNA reads TGTGCCAGCAGCGGACAGGTTGGCAATGAGCAGTTCTTC.